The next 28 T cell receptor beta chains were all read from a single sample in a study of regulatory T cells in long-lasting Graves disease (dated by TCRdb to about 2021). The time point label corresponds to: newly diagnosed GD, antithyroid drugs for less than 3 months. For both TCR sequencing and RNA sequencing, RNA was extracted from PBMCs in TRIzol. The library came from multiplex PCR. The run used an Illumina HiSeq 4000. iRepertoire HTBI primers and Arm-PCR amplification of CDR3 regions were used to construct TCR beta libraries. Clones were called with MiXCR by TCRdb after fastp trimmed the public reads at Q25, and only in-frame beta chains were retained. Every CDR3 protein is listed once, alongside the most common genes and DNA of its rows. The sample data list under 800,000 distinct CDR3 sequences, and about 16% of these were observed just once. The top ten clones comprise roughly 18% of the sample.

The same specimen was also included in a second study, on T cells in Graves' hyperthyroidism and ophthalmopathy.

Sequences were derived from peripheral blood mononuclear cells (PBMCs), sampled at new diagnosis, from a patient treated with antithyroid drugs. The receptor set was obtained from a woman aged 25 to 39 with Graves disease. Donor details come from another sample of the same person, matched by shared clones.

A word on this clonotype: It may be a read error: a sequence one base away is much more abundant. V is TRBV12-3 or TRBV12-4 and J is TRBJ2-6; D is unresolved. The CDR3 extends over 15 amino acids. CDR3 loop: CVSDPQGPGANVLTF. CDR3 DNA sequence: TGTGTCAGCGACCCACAAGGGCCTGGGGCCAACGTCCTGACTTTC.

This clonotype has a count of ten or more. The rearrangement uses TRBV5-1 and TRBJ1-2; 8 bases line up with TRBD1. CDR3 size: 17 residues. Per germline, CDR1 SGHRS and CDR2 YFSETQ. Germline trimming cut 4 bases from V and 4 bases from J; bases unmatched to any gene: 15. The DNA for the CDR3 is TGCGCCAGCAGCATTGGGATCTCACAGGGGGTCGTCTATGGCTACACCTTC. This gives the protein CASSIGISQGVVYGYTF.

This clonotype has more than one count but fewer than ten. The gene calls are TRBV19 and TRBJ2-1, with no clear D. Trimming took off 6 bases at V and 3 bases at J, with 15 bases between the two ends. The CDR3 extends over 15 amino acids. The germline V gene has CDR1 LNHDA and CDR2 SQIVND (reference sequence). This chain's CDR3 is CASRAYLRDYNEQFF. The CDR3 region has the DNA TGTGCCAGTAGGGCCTACCTGCGAGACTACAATGAGCAGTTCTTC.

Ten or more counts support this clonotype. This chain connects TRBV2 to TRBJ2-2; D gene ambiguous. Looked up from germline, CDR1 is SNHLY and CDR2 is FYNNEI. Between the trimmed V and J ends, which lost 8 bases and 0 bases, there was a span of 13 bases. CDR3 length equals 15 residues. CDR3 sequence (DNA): TGTGCCAGCCACCCCAATAGTGCGAACACCGGGGAGCTGTTTTTT. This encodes CASHPNSANTGELFF.

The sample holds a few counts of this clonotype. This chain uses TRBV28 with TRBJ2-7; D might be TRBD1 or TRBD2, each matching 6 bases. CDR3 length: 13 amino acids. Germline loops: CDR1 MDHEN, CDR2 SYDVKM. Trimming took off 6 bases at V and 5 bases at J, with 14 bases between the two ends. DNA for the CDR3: TGTGCCAGCAGCCCGGGGGCAGGGGACGAGCAGTACTTC. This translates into CASSPGAGDEQYF.

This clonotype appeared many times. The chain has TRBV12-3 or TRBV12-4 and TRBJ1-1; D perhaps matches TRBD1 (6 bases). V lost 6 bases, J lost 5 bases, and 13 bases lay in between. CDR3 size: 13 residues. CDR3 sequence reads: CASRRQAWTEAFF. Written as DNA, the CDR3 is TGTGCCAGCAGGCGACAGGCGTGGACTGAAGCTTTCTTT.

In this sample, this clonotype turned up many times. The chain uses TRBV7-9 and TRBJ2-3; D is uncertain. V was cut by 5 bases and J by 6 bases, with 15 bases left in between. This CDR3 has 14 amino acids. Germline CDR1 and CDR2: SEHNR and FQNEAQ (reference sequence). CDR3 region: CASSHPVRGDTQYF. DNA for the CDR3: TGTGCCAGCAGCCATCCTGTCCGTGGGGATACGCAGTATTTT.

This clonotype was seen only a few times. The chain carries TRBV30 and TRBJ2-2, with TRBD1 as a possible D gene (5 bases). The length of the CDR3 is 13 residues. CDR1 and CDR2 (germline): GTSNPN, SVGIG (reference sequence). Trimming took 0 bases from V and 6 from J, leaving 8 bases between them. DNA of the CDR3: TGTGCCTGGAGTGTACAGGATCCCGGGGAGCTGTTTTTT. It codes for CAWSVQDPGELFF.

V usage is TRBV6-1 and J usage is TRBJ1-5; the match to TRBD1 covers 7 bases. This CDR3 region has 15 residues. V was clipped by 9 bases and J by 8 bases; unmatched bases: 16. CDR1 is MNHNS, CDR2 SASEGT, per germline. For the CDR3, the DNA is TGTGCCAGTAACCTAGGACAGGTTCCTTGGGAGCCCCAGCATTTT. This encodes CASNLGQVPWEPQHF.

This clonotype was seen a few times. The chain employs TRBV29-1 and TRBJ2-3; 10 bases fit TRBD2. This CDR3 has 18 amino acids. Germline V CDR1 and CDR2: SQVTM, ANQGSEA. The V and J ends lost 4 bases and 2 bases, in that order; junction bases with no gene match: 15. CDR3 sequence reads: CSVVVLAGAGADTDTQYF. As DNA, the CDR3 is TGCAGCGTTGTCGTCCTAGCGGGAGCGGGGGCGGACACAGATACGCAGTATTTT.

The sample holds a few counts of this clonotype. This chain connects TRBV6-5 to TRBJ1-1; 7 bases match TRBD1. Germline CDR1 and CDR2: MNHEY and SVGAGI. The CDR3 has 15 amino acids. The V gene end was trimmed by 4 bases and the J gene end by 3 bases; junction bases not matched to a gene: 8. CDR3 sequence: CASSFYTGAHTEAFF. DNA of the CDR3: TGTGCCAGCAGTTTCTACACAGGGGCTCACACTGAAGCTTTCTTT.

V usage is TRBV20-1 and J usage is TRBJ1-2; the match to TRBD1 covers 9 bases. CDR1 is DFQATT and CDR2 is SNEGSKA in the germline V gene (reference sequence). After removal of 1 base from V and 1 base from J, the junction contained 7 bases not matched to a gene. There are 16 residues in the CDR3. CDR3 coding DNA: TGCAGTGCTAGAGCCCGGGACAGGGCTTATAACTATGGCTACACCTTC. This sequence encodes CSARARDRAYNYGYTF.

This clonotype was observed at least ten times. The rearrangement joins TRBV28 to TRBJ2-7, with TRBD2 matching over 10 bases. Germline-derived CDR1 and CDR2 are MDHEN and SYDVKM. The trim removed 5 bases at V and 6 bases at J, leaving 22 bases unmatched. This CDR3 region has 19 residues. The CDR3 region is CASSGGGTSVSSSWGEQYF. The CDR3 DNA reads TGTGCCAGCAGTGGGGGAGGGACTAGCGTAAGTTCCTCTTGGGGCGAGCAGTACTTC.

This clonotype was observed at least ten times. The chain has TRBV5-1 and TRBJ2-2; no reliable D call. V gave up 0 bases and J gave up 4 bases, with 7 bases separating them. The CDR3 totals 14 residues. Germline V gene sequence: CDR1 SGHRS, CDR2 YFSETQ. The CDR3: CASSLDRGTGELFF. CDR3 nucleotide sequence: TGCGCCAGCAGCTTGGACAGAGGCACCGGGGAGCTGTTTTTT.

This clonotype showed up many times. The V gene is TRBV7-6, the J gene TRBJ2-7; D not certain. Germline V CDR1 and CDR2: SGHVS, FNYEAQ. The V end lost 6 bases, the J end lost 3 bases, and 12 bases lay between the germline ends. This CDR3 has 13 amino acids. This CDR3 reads CASSSQDGYEQYF. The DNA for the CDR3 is TGTGCCAGCAGTAGTCAGGATGGCTACGAGCAGTACTTC.

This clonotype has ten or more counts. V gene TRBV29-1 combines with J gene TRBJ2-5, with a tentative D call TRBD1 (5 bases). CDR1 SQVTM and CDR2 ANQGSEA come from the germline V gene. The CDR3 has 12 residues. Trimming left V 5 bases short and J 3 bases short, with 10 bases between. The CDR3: CSVWAGKETQYF. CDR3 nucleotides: TGCAGCGTTTGGGCAGGGAAAGAGACCCAGTACTTC.

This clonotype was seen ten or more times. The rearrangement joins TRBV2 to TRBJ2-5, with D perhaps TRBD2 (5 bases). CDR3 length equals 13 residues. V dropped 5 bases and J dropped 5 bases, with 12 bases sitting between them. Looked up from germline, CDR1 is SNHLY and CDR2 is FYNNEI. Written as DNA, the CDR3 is TGTGCCAGCAGTCCGGACTCGCGGGAGACCCAGTACTTC. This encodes CASSPDSRETQYF.

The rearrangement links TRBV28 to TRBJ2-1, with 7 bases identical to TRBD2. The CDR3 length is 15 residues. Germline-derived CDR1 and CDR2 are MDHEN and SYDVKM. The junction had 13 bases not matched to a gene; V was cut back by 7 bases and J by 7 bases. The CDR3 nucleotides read TGTGCCAGCAAGGGCAGCGGGACTGCGCGGAATGAGCAGTTCTTC. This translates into CASKGSGTARNEQFF.

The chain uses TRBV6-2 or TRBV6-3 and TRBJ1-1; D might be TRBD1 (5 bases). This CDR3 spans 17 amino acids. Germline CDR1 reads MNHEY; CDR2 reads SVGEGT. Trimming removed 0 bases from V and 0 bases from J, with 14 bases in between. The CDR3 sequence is CASSYSRARDLNTEAFF. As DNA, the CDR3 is TGTGCCAGCAGTTACTCGAGGGCCAGGGACCTGAACACTGAAGCTTTCTTT.

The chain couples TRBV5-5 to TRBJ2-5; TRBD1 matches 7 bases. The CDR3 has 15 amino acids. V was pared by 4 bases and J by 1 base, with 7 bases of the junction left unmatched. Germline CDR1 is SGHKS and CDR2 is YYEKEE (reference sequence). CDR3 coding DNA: TGTGCCAGCAGCAAAACCGGGACAGTCCAAGAGACCCAGTACTTC. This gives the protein CASSKTGTVQETQYF.

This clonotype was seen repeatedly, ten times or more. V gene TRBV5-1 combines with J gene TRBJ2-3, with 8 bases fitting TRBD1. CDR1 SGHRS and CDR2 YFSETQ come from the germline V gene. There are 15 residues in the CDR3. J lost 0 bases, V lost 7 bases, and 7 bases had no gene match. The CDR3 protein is CASGSQGASTDTQYF. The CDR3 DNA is TGCGCCAGCGGCTCCCAGGGGGCTAGCACAGATACGCAGTATTTT.

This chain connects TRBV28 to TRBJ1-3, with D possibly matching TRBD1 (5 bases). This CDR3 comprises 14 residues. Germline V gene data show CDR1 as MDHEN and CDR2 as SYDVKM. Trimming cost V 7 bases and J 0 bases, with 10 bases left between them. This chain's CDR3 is CASISRGSGNTIYF. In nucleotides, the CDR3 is TGTGCCAGCATTTCGAGGGGCTCTGGAAACACCATATATTTT.

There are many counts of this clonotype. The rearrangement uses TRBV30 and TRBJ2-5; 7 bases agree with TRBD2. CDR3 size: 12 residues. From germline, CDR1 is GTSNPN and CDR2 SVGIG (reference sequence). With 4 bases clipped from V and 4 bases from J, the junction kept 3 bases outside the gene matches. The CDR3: CAWNSGGETQYF. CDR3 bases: TGTGCCTGGAATTCGGGAGGAGAGACCCAGTACTTC.

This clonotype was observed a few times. CDR3 sequence (DNA): TGCGCCAGCAGCCAAGGGACTAGCGGGTCCAAGGAGCAGTACTTC. Translation gives CASSQGTSGSKEQYF. The V call is TRBV4-1, the J call TRBJ2-7; 11 bases align to TRBD2. With 1 base clipped from V and 7 bases from J, the junction kept 6 bases outside the gene matches. The CDR3 loop spans 15 amino acids. Per germline, CDR1 MGHRA and CDR2 YSYEKL.

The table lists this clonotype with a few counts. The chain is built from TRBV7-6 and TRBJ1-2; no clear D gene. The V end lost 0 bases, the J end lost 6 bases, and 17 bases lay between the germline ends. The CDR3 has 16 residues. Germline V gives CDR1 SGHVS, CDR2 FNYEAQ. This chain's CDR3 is CASSLAPAADAHGYTF. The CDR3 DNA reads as TGTGCCAGCAGCTTAGCCCCCGCGGCAGATGCACATGGCTACACCTTC.

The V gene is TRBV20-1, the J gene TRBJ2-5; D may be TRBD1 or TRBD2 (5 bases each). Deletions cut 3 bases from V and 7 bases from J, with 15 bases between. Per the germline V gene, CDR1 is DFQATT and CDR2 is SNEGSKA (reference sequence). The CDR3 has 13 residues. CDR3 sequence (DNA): TGCAGTGCTAGTTTGGCTAGAGGGGTGACCCAGTACTTC. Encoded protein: CSASLARGVTQYF.

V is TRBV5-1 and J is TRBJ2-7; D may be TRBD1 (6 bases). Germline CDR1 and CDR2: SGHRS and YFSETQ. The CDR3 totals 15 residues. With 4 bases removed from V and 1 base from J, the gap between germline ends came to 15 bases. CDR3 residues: CASSPPAGESYEQYF. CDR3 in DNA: TGCGCCAGCAGCCCCCCGGCAGGGGAATCCTACGAGCAGTACTTC.

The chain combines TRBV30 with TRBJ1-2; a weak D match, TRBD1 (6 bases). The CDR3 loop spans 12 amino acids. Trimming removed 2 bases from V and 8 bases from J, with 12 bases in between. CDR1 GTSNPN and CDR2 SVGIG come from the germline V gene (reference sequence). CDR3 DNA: TGTGCCTGGAGTTTGGCAGGGGAAGGCTACACCTTC. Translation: CAWSLAGEGYTF.